Described below is a single T cell receptor beta chain sequence and its context. Its target is unknown. Germline V gene lookup returns CDR1 ENHRY and CDR2 SYGVKD. This CDR3 is 15 amino acids long. With 0 bases clipped from V and 5 bases from J, the junction kept 3 bases outside the gene matches. This sample was taken from a study of post-analysis software for immune sequencing data. Study-wide results and caveats: Samples from a shared batch, those prepared together, strongly co-clustered by F measure. Patients showed TRBV5-6, TRBV5-1 and TRBV20-1 among about five TRBV segments more frequent than in controls.

Included in the TCR beta cDNA libraries were unique molecular identifiers. TCRdb re-derived calls from the PCR reads in MiXCR, one entry per CDR3 protein. This repertoire shows 820,000 or so distinct CDR3 sequences, roughly half found once; its top ten account for 4.6%. Sequenced material: blood. The origin of this receptor is a girl aged 10-17 years with multiple sclerosis. The chain links TRBV10-3 to TRBJ2-5; 10 positions match TRBD1. The CDR3 nucleotides are TGTGCCATCAGTGAGTCGACAGGGGGCGATGAGACCCAGTACTTC. It specifies CAISESTGGDETQYF.